Listed here are 13 T cell receptor beta chains from one sample, sequenced in a study of T-cell memory formation after mild COVID-19. TCRdb re-called the 5' RACE reads with MiXCR, one entry per CDR3 protein. The sample has about 440,000 distinct CDR3 sequences, around 19% seen once. The sequenced material came from PBMCs or a T cell subset sorted from them (not recorded which). All receptors come from an adult woman who had mild COVID-19 (a few samples of this study predate the infection). Cell type and time point are not known.

This clonotype was observed a few times. The chain is built from TRBV7-9 and TRBJ1-3; D might be TRBD1 (6 bases). V was clipped by 6 bases and J by 4 bases, with 10 bases between them. The CDR3 is 13 amino acids. Germline CDR1 SEHNR, CDR2 FQNEAQ (reference sequence). The CDR3: CASRPRGGNTIYF. CDR3 in DNA: TGTGCCAGCAGGCCCAGGGGAGGAAACACCATATATTTT.

The rearrangement joins TRBV20-1 to TRBJ2-7, with 7 bases aligning to TRBD2. CDR3 length: 14 residues. CDR1 and CDR2 from the germline V gene are DFQATT and SNEGSKA (reference sequence). Germline trimming cut 3 bases from V and 7 bases from J; bases unmatched to any gene: 12. This chain's CDR3 is CSASQMLGLREQYF. CDR3 nucleotides: TGCAGTGCTAGTCAGATGTTGGGACTACGGGAGCAGTACTTC.

Only a few counts were recorded for this clonotype. The V call is TRBV20-1, the J call TRBJ2-7; 7 nucleotides agree with TRBD2. The CDR3 is 15 residues long. V trimming: 0 bases; J trimming: 5 bases; junction bases outside the gene matches: 10. Germline CDR1 is DFQATT and CDR2 is SNEGSKA (reference sequence). CDR3 DNA sequence: TGCAGTGCTAGAGAGACGTTCGCGGGGGAAGACGAGCAGTACTTC. Its protein product is CSARETFAGEDEQYF.

Only a few counts were recorded for this clonotype. This chain connects TRBV29-1 to TRBJ2-5; the match to TRBD1 covers 8 bases. This CDR3 comprises 16 residues. V dropped 1 base and J dropped 1; count of bases not matched to a gene: 8. Germline CDR1 SQVTM, CDR2 ANQGSEA. The CDR3 protein is CSVEASPGQAQETQYF. The CDR3 coding sequence is TGCAGCGTTGAAGCCTCTCCGGGACAGGCCCAAGAGACCCAGTACTTC.

V and J are TRBV29-1 and TRBJ1-2, with D possibly TRBD1 on 5 matching bases. Trimming pared 7 bases from V and 2 bases from J, leaving 8 bases between. There are 11 residues in the CDR3. Per germline, CDR1 SQVTM and CDR2 ANQGSEA. Written as DNA, the CDR3 is TGCAGCGGTGGACAAAACTATGGCTACACCTTC. Its translation: CSGGQNYGYTF.

This clonotype was recorded many times. The rearrangement joins TRBV12-3 or TRBV12-4 to TRBJ2-1, with TRBD1 matching over 10 bases. The CDR3 has 14 amino acids. Trimming cost V 5 bases and J 5 bases; bases outside gene matches: 3. CDR3 protein: CASSPGQGNNEQFF. The CDR3 DNA reads as TGTGCCAGCAGTCCGGGACAGGGGAACAATGAGCAGTTCTTC.

J is TRBJ2-1 and V is TRBV25-1; 9 nucleotides line up with TRBD2. The germline V gene has CDR1 MGHDK and CDR2 SYGVNS. The V and J ends lost 3 bases and 0 bases, in that order; junction bases with no gene match: 21. The CDR3 sequence is 22 residues long. CDR3: CASSDEGPTTSGETFSYNEQFF. In nucleotides, the CDR3 is TGTGCCAGCAGTGATGAGGGCCCAACGACTAGCGGAGAGACTTTCTCCTACAATGAGCAGTTCTTC.

The V gene is TRBV5-4, the J gene TRBJ2-7; TRBD2 matches at 7 bases. Germline assignment: CDR1 SGHNT and CDR2 YYREEE (reference sequence). After removal of 7 bases from V and 3 bases from J, the junction contained 4 bases not matched to a gene. This CDR3 has 12 residues. The CDR3, as DNA: TGTGCCAGCGGCGAGCGGGGCTACGAGCAGTACTTC. It is translated as CASGERGYEQYF.

This chain joins TRBV24-1 and TRBJ2-7; weak D call: TRBD2 (5 bases). Germline values: CDR1 KGHDR, CDR2 SFDVKD. V lost 0 bases to trimming and J lost 5 bases, with 10 bases between them. The CDR3 is made up of 14 amino acids. CDR3 nucleotide sequence: TGTGCCACCAGTGATTTGGAGGGATTCGACGAGCAGTACTTC. Protein: CATSDLEGFDEQYF.

The chain links TRBV5-6 to TRBJ2-3, with 13 bases fitting TRBD2. CDR1 SGHDT and CDR2 YYEEEE come from the germline V gene. The CDR3 length is 18 residues. With 5 bases clipped from V and 0 bases from J, the junction kept 9 bases outside the gene matches. The CDR3 nucleotides read TGTGCCAGCAGTAAACCGGGACTAGCGGGGAGGAGCACAGATACGCAGTATTTT. Its translation: CASSKPGLAGRSTDTQYF.

The chain joins TRBV15 to TRBJ1-4; D ambiguous. CDR1 and CDR2 (germline): LNHNV, YYDKDF (reference sequence). V lost 5 bases and J lost 7, with 14 bases in between. The CDR3 length is 14 residues. CDR3 DNA: TGTGCCACCAGCCGTCGGACCCTTGGTGAAAAACTGTTTTTT. As protein: CATSRRTLGEKLFF.

This clonotype was detected only a few times. The V call is TRBV12-3 or TRBV12-4, the J call TRBJ1-2; 8 bases fit TRBD1. Unmatched junction bases numbered 4, after V lost 2 bases and J lost 8 bases. The CDR3 contains 13 residues. Written as DNA, the CDR3 is TGTGCCAGCAGTTTATCAGGGGGCGCGGGCTACACCTTC. Its protein product is CASSLSGGAGYTF.

The chain combines TRBV7-9 with TRBJ2-3, with D unclear. CDR1 and CDR2 (germline): SEHNR, FQNEAQ (reference sequence). The length of the CDR3 is 15 residues. Between the trimmed V and J ends, which lost 5 bases and 0 bases, there was a span of 12 bases. CDR3 protein: CASSQSAVSTDTQYF. In nucleotides, the CDR3 is TGTGCCAGCAGCCAAAGCGCAGTTAGCACAGATACGCAGTATTTT. The full variable domain, with the rest looked up from reference TRBV7-9 and TRBJ2-3, is DTGVSQNPRHKITKRGQNVTFRCDPISEHNRLYWYRQTLGQGPEFLTYFQNEAQLEKSRLLSDRFSAERPKGSFSTLEIQRTEQGDSAMYLCASSQSAVSTDTQYFGPGTRLTVL.